This entry lists 27 T cell receptor beta chains sequenced from one sample in a study of blood T cell repertoires in COVID-19 (dated by TCRdb to 2018 to 2020). Receptor amplification or capture employed the immunoSEQ multiplex PCR assay. TCRdb retrieved this table from immuneACCESS and kept in-frame rearrangements only. Not all clones are present; in checked studies, unresolved V genes account for under half, and no reason is known for the remainder. In this sample the table shows 250,000 to 350,000 clones, roughly nine tenths of which occur a single time. Clones ranked in the top ten supply roughly 2.3% of the sample. The sequenced sample consisted of peripheral blood. These receptor sequences come from a woman between 25 and 40 years old with COVID-19, enrolled during active disease.

CDR3 nucleotide sequence: TGTGCTAGTGGTTTGGGGCTGAACACTGAAGCTTTCTTT. Translated, it gives CASGLGLNTEAFF. The chain employs TRBV12-5 and TRBJ1-1, with unresolved D. The CDR3 length is 13 residues. Germline V gene lookup returns CDR1 LGHNT and CDR2 FRNRAP. V lost 1 base and J lost 0, with 3 bases in between.

The count of this clone is one. V gene TRBV7-9 combines with J gene TRBJ1-1; TRBD1 agrees at 9 bases. The CDR3 loop spans 14 amino acids. The germline V gene has CDR1 SEHNR and CDR2 FQNEAQ (reference sequence). V dropped 5 bases and J dropped 5; count of bases not matched to a gene: 6. This CDR3 is CASSMDRGETEAFF. CDR3 bases: TGTGCCAGCAGCATGGACAGGGGAGAAACTGAAGCTTTCTTT.

This rearrangement joins TRBV30 to TRBJ2-7; 11 bases map to TRBD2. In germline, CDR1 is GTSNPN, CDR2 SVGIG (reference sequence). V lost 4 bases, J lost 4 bases, and 6 bases stayed unmatched. The CDR3 is 14 amino acids. The CDR3 is CAWNRTSGLYEQYF. The CDR3 DNA sequence: TGTGCCTGGAACAGGACTAGCGGGTTATACGAGCAGTACTTC.

The chain combines TRBV19 with TRBJ1-2; 12 bases fit TRBD1. V gave up 4 bases and J gave up 8 bases; unmatched junction bases: 11. The CDR3 runs to 16 residues. The germline V gene has CDR1 LNHDA and CDR2 SQIVND (reference sequence). CDR3 loop: CASSTGQGALAGGYTF. In DNA, the CDR3 is TGTGCCAGTAGTACGGGACAGGGGGCTTTGGCAGGAGGCTACACCTTC.

J is TRBJ1-1 and V is TRBV19, with D perhaps TRBD1 (5 bases). Per germline, CDR1 LNHDA and CDR2 SQIVND (reference sequence). Trimming pared 2 bases from V and 8 bases from J, leaving 12 bases between. This CDR3 has 13 amino acids. As DNA, the CDR3 is TGTGCCAGTAGTATATCGTGGGGGGACGAAGCTTTCTTT. It translates to CASSISWGDEAFF.

The V gene is TRBV27, the J gene TRBJ1-1; D perhaps matches TRBD1 (5 bases). This CDR3 is 14 amino acids long. V lost 8 bases to trimming and J lost 0 bases, with 13 bases between them. Germline V gene data show CDR1 as MNHEY and CDR2 as SMNVEV (reference sequence). CDR3 nucleotide sequence: TGTGCCAGCTTGAGCAGGGCTATGAACACTGAAGCTTTCTTT. Translated, it gives CASLSRAMNTEAFF.

V and J are TRBV18 and TRBJ1-1; D not resolved. This CDR3 is built from 13 residues. Deletions cut 3 bases from V and 4 bases from J, with 9 bases between. Germline V gene sequence: CDR1 KGHSH, CDR2 LQKENI. The CDR3: CASSPTSGTEAFF. Here the CDR3 DNA reads TGTGCCAGCTCACCTACCAGTGGCACTGAAGCTTTCTTT.

The gene calls are TRBV5-4 and TRBJ2-5, with a possible D match to TRBD1 (6 bases). Between the trimmed V and J ends, which lost 3 bases and 5 bases, there was a span of 14 bases. The V gene's germline CDR1 is SGHNT and CDR2 YYREEE (reference sequence). The CDR3 sequence is 14 residues long. The CDR3 bases are TGTGCCAGCAGCTCTTCCAGGGGTGGGGAGACCCAGTACTTC. It encodes CASSSSRGGETQYF.

J is TRBJ1-3 and V is TRBV11-2; D is possibly TRBD1 (5 bases). The CDR3 extends over 17 amino acids. The V and J ends lost 5 bases and 4 bases respectively, with 21 bases between them. Germline V lookup: CDR1 SGHAT, CDR2 FQNNGV. The CDR3 is CASSQLVGQGYGNTIYF. The DNA of the CDR3 is TGTGCCAGCAGCCAATTAGTCGGGCAGGGTTACGGAAACACCATATATTTT.

This clone was detected only once. The rearrangement uses TRBV19 and TRBJ2-5; D gene unclear. Trimming removed 4 bases from V and 4 bases from J, with 4 bases in between. The CDR3 runs 11 residues. Per germline, CDR1 LNHDA and CDR2 SQIVND (reference sequence). This chain's CDR3 is CASSTLETQYF. The CDR3 DNA follows: TGTGCCAGTAGTACTCTAGAGACCCAGTACTTC.

This clone was observed a single time. V usage is TRBV30 and J usage is TRBJ2-7; 11 positions match TRBD2. J gave up 6 bases and V 0 bases, and 4 bases lay outside the gene matches. The CDR3 extends over 14 amino acids. Germline V CDR1 and CDR2: GTSNPN, SVGIG (reference sequence). CDR3 bases: TGTGCCTGGAGTGTACTAGCGGGAGCCAGCGAGCAGTACTTC. Its translation: CAWSVLAGASEQYF.

This clone appeared once. This chain connects TRBV11-2 to TRBJ1-5, with a possible D match to TRBD1 (5 bases). Trimming removed 1 base at V and 13 bases at J, with 14 bases between. Germline CDR1 and CDR2: SGHAT and FQNNGV. This CDR3 spans 13 amino acids. The CDR3 protein is CASSLGQEGMQHF. The DNA of the CDR3 is TGTGCCAGCAGCTTAGGTCAGGAGGGGATGCAGCATTTT.

The chain is built from TRBV6-5 and TRBJ1-6, with 8 positions matching TRBD1. V gave up 8 bases and J gave up 7 bases; unmatched junction bases: 7. CDR1 and CDR2 (germline): MNHEY, SVGAGI. The CDR3 runs to 14 residues. Here the CDR3 reads CASSGQGGNSPLHF. CDR3 nucleotides: TGTGCCAGCTCCGGACAGGGCGGAAATTCACCCCTCCACTTT.

In this sample, this clone turned up a few times. The V and J genes are TRBV18 and TRBJ1-4, with D maybe TRBD1 (6 bases). The CDR3 sequence is 14 residues long. CDR1 and CDR2 from the germline V gene are KGHSH and LQKENI. V shed 2 bases and J shed 8 bases, with 12 bases lying between them. CDR3 in DNA: TGTGCCAGCTCACCAGGGGGCCAGGGGGAAAAACTGTTTTTT. It yields the protein CASSPGGQGEKLFF. The full variable domain, rest sourced from reference TRBV18 and TRBJ1-4, is NAGVMQNPRHLVRRRGQEARLRCSPMKGHSHVYWYRQLPEEGLKFMVYLQKENIIDESGMPKERFSAEFPKEGPSILRIQQVVRGDSAAYFCASSPGGQGEKLFFGSGTQLSVL.

This CDR3 reads CAWSGGHHGYTF. CDR3 in DNA: TGTGCCTGGAGTGGGGGGCACCATGGCTACACCTTC. The chain joins TRBV30 to TRBJ1-2, with a possible D match to TRBD1 (6 bases). The V gene lost 1 base and the J gene lost 6 bases, with 9 bases spanning the gap. Germline-derived CDR1 and CDR2 are GTSNPN and SVGIG (reference sequence). The CDR3 runs 12 residues.

The chain recombines TRBV6-4 with TRBJ2-6; no firm D call. Trimming cost V 0 bases and J 7 bases, with 13 bases left between them. Germline V CDR1 and CDR2: MRHNA, SNTAGT. The CDR3 runs 16 residues. Here the CDR3 DNA reads TGTGCCAGCAGTGACTCGCCAGCGCCCTTCGCCAACGTCCTGACTTTC. It yields the protein CASSDSPAPFANVLTF.

J is TRBJ2-1 and V is TRBV28; 11 nucleotides line up with TRBD1. This CDR3 is 15 amino acids long. Losses at the gene ends were 6 bases for V and 2 bases for J; bases not matched to a gene: 3. CDR1 is MDHEN, CDR2 SYDVKM, per germline. In nucleotides, the CDR3 is TGTGCCAGCAGGGGGGACAGGGGGGCCTACAATGAGCAGTTCTTC. Protein sequence: CASRGDRGAYNEQFF.

The V call is TRBV19, the J call TRBJ1-2; no firm D call. Germline assignment: CDR1 LNHDA and CDR2 SQIVND (reference sequence). Trimming took 4 bases from V and 2 from J, leaving 20 bases between them. The CDR3 runs 17 residues. The CDR3 nucleotides are TGTGCCAGTAGTACCACCGGAGTTGGGGAGGCCAACTATGGCTACACCTTC. Residues: CASSTTGVGEANYGYTF.

V usage is TRBV2 and J usage is TRBJ1-1; no clear D gene. V was trimmed by 10 bases and J by 6 bases, leaving 24 bases between them. Germline lookup yields CDR1 SNHLY and CDR2 FYNNEI. The CDR3 is 15 amino acids. In DNA form, the CDR3 reads TGTGCCACTAACACACAGTTCCTAATGAGTCCTGAAGCTTTCTTT. It is translated as CATNTQFLMSPEAFF.

V and J are TRBV3-1 (or the pseudogene TRBV3-2) and TRBJ1-5; D possibly corresponds to TRBD1 (6 bases). The CDR3 spans 15 residues. Germline lookup yields CDR1 LGHDT and CDR2 YNNKEL (reference sequence). The V end lost 0 bases, the J end lost 6 bases, and 12 bases lay between the germline ends. For the CDR3, the DNA is TGTGCCAGCAGCCAAGATCCGGGCAGGGGTCAGCCCCAGCATTTT. Translating gives CASSQDPGRGQPQHF.

The gene calls are TRBV2 and TRBJ2-7; 12 bases are shared with TRBD2. Per the germline V gene, CDR1 is SNHLY and CDR2 is FYNNEI. Trimming at V came to 11 bases and at J to 2 bases, leaving 13 bases not matched to a gene. The CDR3 has 16 residues. The CDR3 DNA is TGTGCCGGAACCGGGACTAGCGGGCCTATCCCCTACGAGCAGTACTTC. Its translation is CAGTGTSGPIPYEQYF. The variable domain in full, with the rest retrieved from reference TRBV2 and TRBJ2-7, is EPEVTQTPSHQVTQMGQEVILRCVPISNHLYFYWYRQILGQKVEFLVSFYNNEISEKSEIFDDQFSVERPDGSNFTLKIRSTKLEDSAMYFCAGTGTSGPIPYEQYFGPGTRLTVT.

This chain connects TRBV13 to TRBJ2-7; 11 bases are a match to TRBD2. Germline values: CDR1 PRHDT, CDR2 FYEKMQ (reference sequence). The CDR3 totals 13 residues. After removal of 8 bases from V and 3 bases from J, the junction contained 3 bases not matched to a gene. The chain's CDR3 is CASGTSGSYEQYF. The CDR3 coding sequence is TGTGCCAGCGGGACTAGCGGAAGCTACGAGCAGTACTTC.

This chain joins TRBV7-9 and TRBJ2-3; 7 nucleotides agree with TRBD1. J was trimmed by 4 bases and V by 6 bases; bases with no gene match: 13. The CDR3 is made up of 16 amino acids. CDR1 SEHNR and CDR2 FQNEAQ come from the germline V gene (reference sequence). The CDR3 bases are TGTGCCAGCAGGGGGAGCGACAGGGATTACGCAGATACGCAGTATTTT. Its protein product is CASRGSDRDYADTQYF.

The rearrangement uses TRBV7-9 and TRBJ2-1, with 10 nucleotides matching TRBD2. The V and J ends lost 1 base and 0 bases, in that order; junction bases with no gene match: 9. In germline, CDR1 is SEHNR, CDR2 FQNEAQ (reference sequence). The CDR3 is 19 residues long. CDR3 in amino acids: CASSLEASGSSPSYNEQFF. The DNA of the CDR3 is TGTGCCAGCAGCTTAGAAGCTAGCGGGAGCTCTCCCTCCTACAATGAGCAGTTCTTC.

The V gene is TRBV18, the J gene TRBJ2-1; D may be TRBD2 (6 bases). The CDR3 consists of 13 residues. The germline V gene encodes CDR1 KGHSH and CDR2 LQKENI. Trimming took 2 bases from V and 6 from J, leaving 8 bases between them. The CDR3 nucleotides read TGTGCCAGCTCACCAGGTAGCGGCAATGAGCAGTTCTTC. It is translated as CASSPGSGNEQFF. Filled out from reference TRBV18 and TRBJ2-1, the complete variable domain reads NAGVMQNPRHLVRRRGQEARLRCSPMKGHSHVYWYRQLPEEGLKFMVYLQKENIIDESGMPKERFSAEFPKEGPSILRIQQVVRGDSAAYFCASSPGSGNEQFFGPGTRLTVL.

The CDR3 sequence is CASSPTGFSNSPLHF. For the CDR3, the DNA is TGTGCCAGCAGCCCGACAGGGTTTTCTAATTCACCCCTCCACTTT. The chain has TRBV7-9 and TRBJ1-6; the match to TRBD1 covers 7 bases. V shed 5 bases, J shed 6 bases, and the junction held 7 bases outside the gene matches. CDR1 is SEHNR and CDR2 is FQNEAQ in the germline V gene (reference sequence). CDR3 length: 15 residues.

This clone was recorded a few times. This CDR3 reads CASSLISGRGKNIQYF. The CDR3 DNA follows: TGTGCCAGCAGCTTGATAAGCGGGAGAGGCAAAAACATTCAGTACTTC. The genes are TRBV3-1 (or the pseudogene TRBV3-2) and TRBJ2-4, with 8 bases identical to TRBD2. The CDR3 sequence is 16 residues long. Germline-derived CDR1 and CDR2 are LGHDT and YNNKEL (reference sequence). V was pared by 5 bases and J by 3 bases, with 9 bases of the junction left unmatched.